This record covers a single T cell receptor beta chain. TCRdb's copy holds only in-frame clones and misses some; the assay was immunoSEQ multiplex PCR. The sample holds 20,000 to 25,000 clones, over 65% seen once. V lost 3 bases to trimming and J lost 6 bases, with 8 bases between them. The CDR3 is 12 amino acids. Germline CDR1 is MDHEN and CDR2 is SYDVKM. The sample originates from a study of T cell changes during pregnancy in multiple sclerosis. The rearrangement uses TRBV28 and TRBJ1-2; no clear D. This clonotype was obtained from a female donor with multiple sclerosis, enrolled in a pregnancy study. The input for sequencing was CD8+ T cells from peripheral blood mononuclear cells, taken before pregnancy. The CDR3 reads CASSFSSDGYTF. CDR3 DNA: TGTGCCAGCAGTTTTAGTAGTGATGGCTACACCTTC.